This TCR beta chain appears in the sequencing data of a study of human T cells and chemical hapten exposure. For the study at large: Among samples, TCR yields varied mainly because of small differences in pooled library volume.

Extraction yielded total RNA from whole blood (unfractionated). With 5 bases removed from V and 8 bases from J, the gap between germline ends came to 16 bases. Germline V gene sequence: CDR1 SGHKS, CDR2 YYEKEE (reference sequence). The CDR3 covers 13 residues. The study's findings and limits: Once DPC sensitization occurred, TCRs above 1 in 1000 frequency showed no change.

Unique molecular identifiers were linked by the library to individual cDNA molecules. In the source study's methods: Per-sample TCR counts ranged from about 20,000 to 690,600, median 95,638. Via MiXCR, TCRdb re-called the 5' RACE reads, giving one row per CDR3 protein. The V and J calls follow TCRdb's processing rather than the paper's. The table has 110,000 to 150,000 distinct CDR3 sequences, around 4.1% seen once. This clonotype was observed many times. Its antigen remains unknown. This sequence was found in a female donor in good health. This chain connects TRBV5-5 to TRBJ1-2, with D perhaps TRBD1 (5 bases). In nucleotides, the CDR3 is TGTGCCAGCAGGCCGGGGCGAGGGGACGGCTACACCTTC. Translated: CASRPGRGDGYTF.